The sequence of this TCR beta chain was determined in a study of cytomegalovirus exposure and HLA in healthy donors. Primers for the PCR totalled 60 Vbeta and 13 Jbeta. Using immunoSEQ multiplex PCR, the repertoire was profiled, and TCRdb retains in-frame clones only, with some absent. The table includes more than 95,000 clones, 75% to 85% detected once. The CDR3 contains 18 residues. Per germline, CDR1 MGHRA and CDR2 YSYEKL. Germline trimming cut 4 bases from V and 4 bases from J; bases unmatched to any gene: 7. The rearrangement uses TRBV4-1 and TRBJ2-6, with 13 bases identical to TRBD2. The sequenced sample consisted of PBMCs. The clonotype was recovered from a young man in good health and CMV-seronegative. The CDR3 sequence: CASSRGLAGVSGANVLTF. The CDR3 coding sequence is TGCGCCAGCAGCCGCGGACTAGCGGGAGTATCCGGGGCCAACGTCCTGACTTTC.